The following is a T cell receptor beta chain sequence with its context. This specimen belongs to a study of shared clonotypes between healthy human individuals. Here immunoSEQ multiplex PCR was the method, and the copy in TCRdb shows in-frame clones only, minus some. The sample comprises a few million clones, more than 90% of which are singletons, and about 0.13% rests with the top ten. Germline V gene data show CDR1 as MNHEY and CDR2 as SMNVEV (reference sequence). Losses at the gene ends were 2 bases for V and 9 bases for J; bases not matched to a gene: 7. The CDR3 runs 15 residues. This sequence joins TRBV27 and TRBJ1-6, with 7 bases fitting TRBD1. This clonotype originated in a man younger than 30 in good health. The material sequenced was naive CD4+ T cells sorted from blood. Subset described: CD45RA+ positively selected. CDR3 sequence (DNA): TGTGCCAGCAGTTTAAACGACAGGGTGGCTTCACCCCTCCACTTT. As protein: CASSLNDRVASPLHF.